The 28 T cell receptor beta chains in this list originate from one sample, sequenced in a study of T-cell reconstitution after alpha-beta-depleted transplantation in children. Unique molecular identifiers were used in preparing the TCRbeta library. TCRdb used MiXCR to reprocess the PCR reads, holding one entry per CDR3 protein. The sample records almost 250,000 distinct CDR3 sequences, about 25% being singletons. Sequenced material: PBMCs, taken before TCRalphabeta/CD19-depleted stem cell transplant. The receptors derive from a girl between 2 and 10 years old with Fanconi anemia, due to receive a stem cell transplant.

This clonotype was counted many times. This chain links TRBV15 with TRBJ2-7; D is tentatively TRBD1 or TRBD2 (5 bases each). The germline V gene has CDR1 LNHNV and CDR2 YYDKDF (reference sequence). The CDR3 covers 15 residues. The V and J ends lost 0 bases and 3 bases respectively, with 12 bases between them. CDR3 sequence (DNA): TGTGCCACCAGCAGAGATCTCAGGGCGGGCTACGAGCAGTACTTC. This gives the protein CATSRDLRAGYEQYF.

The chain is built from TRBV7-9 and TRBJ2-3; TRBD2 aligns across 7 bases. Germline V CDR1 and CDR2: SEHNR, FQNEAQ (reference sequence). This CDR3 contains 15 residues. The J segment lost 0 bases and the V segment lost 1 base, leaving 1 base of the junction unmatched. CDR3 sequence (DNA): TGTGCCAGCAGCTTAGTCGGGGGGAGCACAGATACGCAGTATTTT. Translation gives CASSLVGGSTDTQYF. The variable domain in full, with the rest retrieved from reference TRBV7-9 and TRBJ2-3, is DTGVSQNPRHKITKRGQNVTFRCDPISEHNRLYWYRQTLGQGPEFLTYFQNEAQLEKSRLLSDRFSAERPKGSFSTLEIQRTEQGDSAMYLCASSLVGGSTDTQYFGPGTRLTVL.

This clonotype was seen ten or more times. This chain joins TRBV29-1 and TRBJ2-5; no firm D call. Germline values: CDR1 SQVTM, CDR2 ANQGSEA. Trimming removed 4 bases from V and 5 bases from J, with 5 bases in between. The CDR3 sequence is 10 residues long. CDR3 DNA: TGCAGCGTTGGCAAGGAGACCCAGTACTTC. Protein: CSVGKETQYF.

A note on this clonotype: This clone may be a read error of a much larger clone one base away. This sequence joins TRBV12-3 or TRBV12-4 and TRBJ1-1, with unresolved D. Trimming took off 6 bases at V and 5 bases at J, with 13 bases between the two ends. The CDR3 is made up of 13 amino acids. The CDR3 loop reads CASSPGPKTEAFF. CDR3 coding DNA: TGTGCCAGCAGCCCCGGACCGAAAACTGAAGCTTTCTTT.

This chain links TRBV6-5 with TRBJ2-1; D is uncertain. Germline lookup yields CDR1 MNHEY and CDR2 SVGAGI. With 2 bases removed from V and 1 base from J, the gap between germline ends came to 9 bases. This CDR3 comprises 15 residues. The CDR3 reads CASSYSDRSYNEQFF. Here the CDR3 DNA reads TGTGCCAGCAGTTACAGCGATAGGTCCTACAATGAGCAGTTCTTC.

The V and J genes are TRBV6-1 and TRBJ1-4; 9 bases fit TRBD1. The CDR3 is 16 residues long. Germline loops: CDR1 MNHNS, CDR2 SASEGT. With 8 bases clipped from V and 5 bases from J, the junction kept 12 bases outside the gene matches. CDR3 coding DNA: TGTGCCAGCGGAAGGATGTTGGGGACAGGGAATGAAAAACTGTTTTTT. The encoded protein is CASGRMLGTGNEKLFF.

The CDR3 here is CSASRGRFGSYEQYF. As DNA, the CDR3 is TGCAGTGCTAGTCGGGGGAGGTTCGGATCCTACGAGCAGTACTTC. The chain carries TRBV20-1 and TRBJ2-7, with D maybe TRBD2 (6 bases). The CDR3 runs to 15 residues. Germline lookup yields CDR1 DFQATT and CDR2 SNEGSKA (reference sequence). Trimming pared 3 bases from V and 1 base from J, leaving 16 bases between.

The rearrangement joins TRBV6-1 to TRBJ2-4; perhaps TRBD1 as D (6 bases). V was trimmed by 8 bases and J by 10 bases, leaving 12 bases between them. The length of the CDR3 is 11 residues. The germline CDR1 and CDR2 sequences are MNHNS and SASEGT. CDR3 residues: CASGRDTIQYF. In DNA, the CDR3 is TGTGCCAGCGGAAGGGACACAATTCAGTACTTC.

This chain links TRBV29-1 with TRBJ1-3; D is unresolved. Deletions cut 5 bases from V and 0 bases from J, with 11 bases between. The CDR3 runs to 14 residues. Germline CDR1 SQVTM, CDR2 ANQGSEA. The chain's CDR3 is CSVSPAISGNTIYF. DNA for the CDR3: TGCAGCGTTTCCCCAGCCATCTCTGGAAACACCATATATTTT. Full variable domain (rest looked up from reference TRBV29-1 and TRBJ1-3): SAVISQKPSRDICQRGTSLTIQCQVDSQVTMMFWYRQQPGQSLTLIATANQGSEATYESGFVIDKFPISRPNLTFSTLTVSNMSPEDSSIYLCSVSPAISGNTIYFGEGSWLTVV.

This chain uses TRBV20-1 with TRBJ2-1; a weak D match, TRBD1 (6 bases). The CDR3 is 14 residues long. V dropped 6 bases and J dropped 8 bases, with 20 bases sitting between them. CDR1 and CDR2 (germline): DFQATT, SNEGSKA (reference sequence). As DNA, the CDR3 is TGCAGTGCCTTCCGACCAGGGGCCGTCGATGAGCAGTTCTTC. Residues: CSAFRPGAVDEQFF.

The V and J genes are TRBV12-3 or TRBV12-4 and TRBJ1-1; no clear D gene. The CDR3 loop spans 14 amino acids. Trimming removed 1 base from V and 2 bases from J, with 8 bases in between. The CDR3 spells CASSLEVVNTEAFF. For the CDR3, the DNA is TGTGCCAGCAGTTTAGAGGTGGTCAACACTGAAGCTTTCTTT.

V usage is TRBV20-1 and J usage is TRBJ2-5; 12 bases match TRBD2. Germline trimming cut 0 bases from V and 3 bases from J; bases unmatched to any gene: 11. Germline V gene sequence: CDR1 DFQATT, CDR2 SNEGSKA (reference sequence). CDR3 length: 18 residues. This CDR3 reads CSARDLASGRAWEETQYF. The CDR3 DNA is TGCAGTGCTAGAGATCTTGCTAGCGGGAGGGCCTGGGAAGAGACCCAGTACTTC.

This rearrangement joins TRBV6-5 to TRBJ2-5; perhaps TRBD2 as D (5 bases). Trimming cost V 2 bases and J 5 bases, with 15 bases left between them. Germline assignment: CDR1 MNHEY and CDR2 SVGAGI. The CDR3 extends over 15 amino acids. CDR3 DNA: TGTGCCAGCAGTTACCGCCGGGGTTTAGGGGAGACCCAGTACTTC. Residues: CASSYRRGLGETQYF.

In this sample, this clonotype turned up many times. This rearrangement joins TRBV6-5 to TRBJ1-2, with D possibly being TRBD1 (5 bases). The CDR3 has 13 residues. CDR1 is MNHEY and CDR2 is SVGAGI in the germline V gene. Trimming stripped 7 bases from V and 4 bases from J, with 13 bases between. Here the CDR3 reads CASTPGRIYGYTF. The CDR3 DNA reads TGTGCCAGCACCCCGGGACGGATCTATGGCTACACCTTC.

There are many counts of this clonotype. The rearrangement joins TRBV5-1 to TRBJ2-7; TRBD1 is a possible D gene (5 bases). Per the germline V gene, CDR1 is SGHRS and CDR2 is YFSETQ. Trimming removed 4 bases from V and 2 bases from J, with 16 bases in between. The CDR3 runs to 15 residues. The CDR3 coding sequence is TGCGCCAGCAGCCAGGGCTGGCTACCGCCCTACGAGCAGTACTTC. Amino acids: CASSQGWLPPYEQYF.

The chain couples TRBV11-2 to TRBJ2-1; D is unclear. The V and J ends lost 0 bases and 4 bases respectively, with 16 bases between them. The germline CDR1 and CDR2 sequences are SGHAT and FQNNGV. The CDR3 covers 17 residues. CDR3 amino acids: CASSLDRGPAFYNEQFF. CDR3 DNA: TGTGCCAGCAGCTTAGATCGTGGACCGGCCTTTTACAATGAGCAGTTCTTC.

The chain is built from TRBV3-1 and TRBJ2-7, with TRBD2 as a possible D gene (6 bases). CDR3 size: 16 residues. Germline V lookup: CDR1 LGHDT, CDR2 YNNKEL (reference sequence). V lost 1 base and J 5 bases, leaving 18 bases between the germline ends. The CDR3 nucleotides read TGTGCCAGCAGCCAAGGAGAAAGGTGGGACTGGGACGAGCAGTACTTC. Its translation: CASSQGERWDWDEQYF.

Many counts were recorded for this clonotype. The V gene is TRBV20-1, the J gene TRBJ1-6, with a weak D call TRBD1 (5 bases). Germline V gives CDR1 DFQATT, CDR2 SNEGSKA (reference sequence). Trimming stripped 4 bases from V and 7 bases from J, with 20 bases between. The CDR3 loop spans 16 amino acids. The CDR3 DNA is TGCAGTGCTACTAAGTGGCAGGGCAACCCAAATTCACCCCTCCACTTT. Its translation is CSATKWQGNPNSPLHF.

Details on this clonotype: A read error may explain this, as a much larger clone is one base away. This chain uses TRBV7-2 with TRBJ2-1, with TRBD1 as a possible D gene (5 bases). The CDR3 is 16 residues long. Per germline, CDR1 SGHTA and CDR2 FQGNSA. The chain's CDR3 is CVSSLNRATDYNEQFF. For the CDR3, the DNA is TGTGTCAGCAGCCTAAACCGCGCGACAGACTACAATGAGCAGTTCTTC.

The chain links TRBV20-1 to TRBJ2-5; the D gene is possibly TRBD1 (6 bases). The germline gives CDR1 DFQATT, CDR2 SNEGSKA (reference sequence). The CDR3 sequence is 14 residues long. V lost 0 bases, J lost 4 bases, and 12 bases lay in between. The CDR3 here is CSARDWTAGETQYF. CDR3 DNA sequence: TGCAGTGCTAGAGATTGGACAGCCGGAGAGACCCAGTACTTC.

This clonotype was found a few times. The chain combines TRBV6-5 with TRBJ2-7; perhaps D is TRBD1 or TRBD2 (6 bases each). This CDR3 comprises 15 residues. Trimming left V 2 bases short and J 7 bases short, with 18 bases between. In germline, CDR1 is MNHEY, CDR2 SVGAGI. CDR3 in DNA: TGTGCCAGCAGTTACCAAGTCGGAGGGGGATGGGAGCAGTACTTC. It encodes CASSYQVGGGWEQYF.

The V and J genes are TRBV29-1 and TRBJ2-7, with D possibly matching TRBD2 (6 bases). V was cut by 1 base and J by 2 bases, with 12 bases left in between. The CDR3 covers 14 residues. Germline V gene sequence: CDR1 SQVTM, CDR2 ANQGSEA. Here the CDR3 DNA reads TGCAGCGTTGAAGTTCGCGGGACCACCTACGAGCAGTACTTC. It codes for CSVEVRGTTYEQYF.

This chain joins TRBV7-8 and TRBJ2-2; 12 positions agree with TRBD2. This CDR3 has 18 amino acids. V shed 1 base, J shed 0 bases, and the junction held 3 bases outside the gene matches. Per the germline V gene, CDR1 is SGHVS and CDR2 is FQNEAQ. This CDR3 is CASSLDRLAGANTGELFF. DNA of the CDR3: TGTGCCAGCAGCTTAGATAGACTAGCGGGGGCGAACACCGGGGAGCTGTTTTTT.

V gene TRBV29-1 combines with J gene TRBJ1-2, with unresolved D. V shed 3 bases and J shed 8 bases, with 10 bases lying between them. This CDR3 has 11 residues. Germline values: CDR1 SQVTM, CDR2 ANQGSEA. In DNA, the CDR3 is TGCAGCGTTGAGTCTGTATGGGGCTACACCTTC. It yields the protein CSVESVWGYTF.

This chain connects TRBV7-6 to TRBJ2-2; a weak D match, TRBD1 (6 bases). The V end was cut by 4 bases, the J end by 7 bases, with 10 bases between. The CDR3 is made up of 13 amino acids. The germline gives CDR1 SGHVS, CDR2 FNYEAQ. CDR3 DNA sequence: TGTGCCAGCAGCTCACAGGGTTTCGGGGAGCTGTTTTTT. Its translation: CASSSQGFGELFF. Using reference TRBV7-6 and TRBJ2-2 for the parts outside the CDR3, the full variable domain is GAGVSQSPRYKVTKRGQDVALRCDPISGHVSLYWYRQALGQGPEFLTYFNYEAQQDKSGLPNDRFSAERPEGSISTLTIQRTEQRDSAMYRCASSSQGFGELFFGEGSRLTVL.

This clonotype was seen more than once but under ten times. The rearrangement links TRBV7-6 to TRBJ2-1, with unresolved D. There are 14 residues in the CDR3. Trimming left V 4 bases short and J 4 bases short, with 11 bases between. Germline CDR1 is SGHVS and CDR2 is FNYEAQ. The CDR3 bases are TGTGCCAGCAGCTCTAGAACTCGGTACAATGAGCAGTTCTTC. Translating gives CASSSRTRYNEQFF.

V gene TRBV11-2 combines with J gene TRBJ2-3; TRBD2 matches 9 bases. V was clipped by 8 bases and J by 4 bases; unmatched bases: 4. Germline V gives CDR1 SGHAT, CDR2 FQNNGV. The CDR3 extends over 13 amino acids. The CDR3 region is CASLAGLPDTQYF. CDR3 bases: TGTGCCAGCCTAGCGGGGTTGCCAGATACGCAGTATTTT. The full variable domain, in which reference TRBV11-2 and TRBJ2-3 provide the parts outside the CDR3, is EAGVAQSPRYKIIEKRQSVAFWCNPISGHATLYWYQQILGQGPKLLIQFQNNGVVDDSQLPKDRFSAERLKGVDSTLKIQPAKLEDSAVYLCASLAGLPDTQYFGPGTRLTVL.

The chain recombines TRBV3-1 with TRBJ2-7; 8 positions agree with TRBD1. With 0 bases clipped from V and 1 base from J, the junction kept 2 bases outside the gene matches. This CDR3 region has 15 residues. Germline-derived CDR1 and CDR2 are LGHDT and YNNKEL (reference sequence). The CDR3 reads CASSQDWTGSYEQYF. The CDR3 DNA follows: TGTGCCAGCAGCCAAGATTGGACAGGGTCCTACGAGCAGTACTTC.